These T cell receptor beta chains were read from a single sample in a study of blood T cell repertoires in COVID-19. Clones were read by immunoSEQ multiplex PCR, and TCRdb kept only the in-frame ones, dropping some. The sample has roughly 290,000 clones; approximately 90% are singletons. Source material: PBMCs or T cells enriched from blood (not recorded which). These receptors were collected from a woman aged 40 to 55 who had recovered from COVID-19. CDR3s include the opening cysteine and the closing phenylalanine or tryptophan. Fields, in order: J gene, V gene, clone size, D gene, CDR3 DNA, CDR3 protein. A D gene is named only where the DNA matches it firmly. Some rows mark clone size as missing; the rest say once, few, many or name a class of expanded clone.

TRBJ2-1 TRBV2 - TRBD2 TGTGCCAGCAGTGACCGGGGGCTAGCGGGACTCGGTGAGCAGTTCTTC CASSDRGLAGLGEQFF
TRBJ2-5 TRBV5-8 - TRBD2 TGTGCCAGCAGCTTGCGGCCTAGCGGGAGCCAAGAGACCCAGTACTTC CASSLRPSGSQETQYF
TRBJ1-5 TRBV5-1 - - TGCGCCAGCAGCATACACCCTTGGGGGGGTCAGCCCCAGCATTTT CASSIHPWGGQPQHF
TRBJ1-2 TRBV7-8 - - TGTGCCAGCAGCTTTCGACAGGACTATGGCTACACCTTC CASSFRQDYGYTF
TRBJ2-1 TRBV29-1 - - TGCAGTGGTGGGCTTGACAATGAGCAGTTCTTC CSGGLDNEQFF
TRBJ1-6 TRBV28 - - TGTGCCGCCAGGGGCGGAGGAAATTCACCCCTCCACTTT CAARGGGNSPLHF
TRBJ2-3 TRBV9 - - TGTGCCAGCAGCGTGTCCCCGGAAGGGGCAGATACGCAGTATTTT CASSVSPEGADTQYF
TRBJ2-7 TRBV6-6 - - TGTGCCAGCAGCACTACAGGAGCCGACTACGAGCAGTACTTC CASSTTGADYEQYF
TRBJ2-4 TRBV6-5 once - TGTGCCAGCAGTCGCGGAACCAAAAACATTCAGTACTTC CASSRGTKNIQYF
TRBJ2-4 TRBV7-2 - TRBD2 TGTGCCAGCAGCTTAGGCGGGACTAGCGGGAGAGGATCCAAAAACATTCAGTACTTC CASSLGGTSGRGSKNIQYF
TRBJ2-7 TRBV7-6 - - TGTGCCAGCTTCTACAATTGTTGGCGGGACTTTAACGAGCAGTACTTC CASFYNCWRDFNEQYF
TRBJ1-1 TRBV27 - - TGTGCCAGCAGTTTAATGCTGAGTGGAGCAGCTTTCTTT CASSLMLSGAAFF
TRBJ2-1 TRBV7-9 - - TGTGCCAGCAGCAAGGAGACCTACAATGAGCAGTTCTTC CASSKETYNEQFF
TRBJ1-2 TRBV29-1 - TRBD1 TGCAGCGTTGCCATATCCTTAGTAGGACAGGGGGCCGGCGGCTACACCTTC CSVAISLVGQGAGGYTF
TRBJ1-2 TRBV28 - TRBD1 TGTGCCAGCGGAGGGACAGGGCATAAATGGAGCTACACCTTC CASGGTGHKWSYTF
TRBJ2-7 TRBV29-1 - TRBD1 TGCAGCGTTGTCGAAGGGGGCATAGACGAGCAGTACTTC CSVVEGGIDEQYF
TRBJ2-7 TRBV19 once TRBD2 TGTGCCAGTAGCCAATCTAGCGGGAGGGCCTACGAGCAGTACTTC CASSQSSGRAYEQYF
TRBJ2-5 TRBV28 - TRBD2 TGTGCCAGCACATTAGCGGGAGTAGAGACCCAGTACTTC CASTLAGVETQYF
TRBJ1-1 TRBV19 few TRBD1 TGTGCCAGTAGTATGGACAGGGTTACTGAAGCTTTCTTT CASSMDRVTEAFF
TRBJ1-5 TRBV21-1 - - TGTGCCAGCAGCAAAGGAGGCCGCAGCAATCAGCCCCAGCATTTT CASSKGGRSNQPQHF
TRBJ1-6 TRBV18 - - TGTGCCAGCTCGCCCCAGGGCGCGGATAATTCACCCCTCCACTTT CASSPQGADNSPLHF
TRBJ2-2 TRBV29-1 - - TGCAGCGTTGAAGATTCGGGCACCGGGGAGCTGTTTTTT CSVEDSGTGELFF